Shown below are 21 T cell receptor beta chains from a single sample sequenced in a study of read filtering for tumor transcriptome and immune sequencing. Molecular barcoded adaptors covering alpha/delta and beta/gamma chains were used on approximately 400 ng RNA. In TCRdb, the reads were re-called with MiXCR into one record per CDR3 protein. Of about 130,000 distinct CDR3 sequences listed, around 14% are singletons. The sequenced material came from a population of CD138-negative cells sorted from bone marrow. Receptor source: a donor at least 40 years old with multiple myeloma.

This clonotype occurred many times. The gene calls are TRBV20-1 and TRBJ2-5; the match to TRBD2 covers 12 bases. The CDR3 spans 15 residues. V shed 3 bases, J shed 4 bases, and the junction held 6 bases outside the gene matches. The germline V gene encodes CDR1 DFQATT and CDR2 SNEGSKA (reference sequence). The CDR3 spells CSASKLAGGGETQYF. In DNA form, the CDR3 reads TGCAGTGCTAGCAAACTAGCGGGAGGAGGAGAGACCCAGTACTTC.

This clonotype has at least ten counts. This chain links TRBV11-2 with TRBJ2-1, with 10 nucleotides matching TRBD1. The CDR3 runs to 18 residues. Germline lookup yields CDR1 SGHAT and CDR2 FQNNGV. With V trimmed by 4 bases and J by 6 bases, 15 bases remained unmatched. In nucleotides, the CDR3 is TGTGCCAGCAGCTCCCAAGAGACAGACAGGGGGCGCATCAATGAGCAGTTCTTC. Its protein product is CASSSQETDRGRINEQFF.

The table lists this clonotype with a count of one. V gene TRBV14 combines with J gene TRBJ2-2; D possibly corresponds to TRBD2 (5 bases). The CDR3 is 16 residues long. The V gene's germline CDR1 is SGHDN and CDR2 FVKESK. Trimming took 3 bases from V and 0 from J, leaving 11 bases between them. In DNA form, the CDR3 reads TGTGCCAGCAGCCAGCTAGCAGTCGCGAACACCGGGGAGCTGTTTTTT. This codes for CASSQLAVANTGELFF.

The V and J genes are TRBV20-1 and TRBJ2-7; D may match TRBD1 or TRBD2 (5 bases each). Trimming cost V 5 bases and J 3 bases, with 14 bases left between them. Germline-derived CDR1 and CDR2 are DFQATT and SNEGSKA (reference sequence). The length of the CDR3 is 13 residues. In nucleotides, the CDR3 is TGCAGTGCTCGTAGGGACGTCTACTACGAGCAGTACTTC. Protein sequence: CSARRDVYYEQYF.

This clonotype occurred many times. The chain carries TRBV7-3 and TRBJ2-1; 8 bases fit TRBD2. This CDR3 is 16 amino acids long. Germline lookup yields CDR1 SGHTA and CDR2 FQGTGA. J gave up 4 bases and V 6 bases, and 11 bases lay outside the gene matches. CDR3 coding DNA: TGTGCCAGCAGTCTAAGCGCGGGGGGCAGGTACAATGAGCAGTTCTTC. It translates to CASSLSAGGRYNEQFF.

In its sample, this clonotype was seen many times. This rearrangement joins TRBV7-9 to TRBJ2-1, with D perhaps TRBD2 (6 bases). The V end was cut by 5 bases, the J end by 0 bases, with 14 bases between. CDR1 and CDR2 (germline): SEHNR, FQNEAQ (reference sequence). The CDR3 runs 16 residues. The CDR3 protein is CASSLRDLSSYNEQFF. The DNA for the CDR3 is TGTGCCAGCAGCCTCCGGGACTTGAGCTCCTACAATGAGCAGTTCTTC.

As regards this clonotype: A much larger clone differs from this one at a single base, so this may be a read error. V is TRBV12-3 or TRBV12-4 and J is TRBJ1-4; 7 bases line up with TRBD1. V trimming: 6 bases; J trimming: 7 bases; junction bases outside the gene matches: 5. The length of the CDR3 is 13 residues. CDR3 in DNA: TGTGCCAGCAGACCTGACAGGGTTGAAAAACTGTTTTTT. Protein: CASRPDRVEKLFF.

This clonotype has more than one count but fewer than ten. V usage is TRBV6-2 or TRBV6-3 and J usage is TRBJ2-4, with TRBD2 identical over 11 bases. CDR1 and CDR2 from the germline V gene are MNHEY and SVGEGT. Germline trimming cut 6 bases from V and 0 bases from J; bases unmatched to any gene: 1. This CDR3 is 15 amino acids long. The CDR3 protein is CASRGLAGAKNIQYF. CDR3 nucleotide sequence: TGTGCCAGCAGAGGACTAGCGGGAGCCAAAAACATTCAGTACTTC.

This clonotype was found many times. V is TRBV5-1 and J is TRBJ2-1; 9 nucleotides agree with TRBD2. The length of the CDR3 is 17 residues. The germline gives CDR1 SGHRS, CDR2 YFSETQ. V was clipped by 0 bases and J by 6 bases; unmatched bases: 10. This CDR3 is CASSLESAGGGSNEQFF. The CDR3 DNA reads as TGCGCCAGCAGCTTGGAATCAGCGGGAGGTGGAAGCAATGAGCAGTTCTTC. The full variable domain, rest sourced from reference TRBV5-1 and TRBJ2-1, is KAGVTQTPRYLIKTRGQQVTLSCSPISGHRSVSWYQQTPGQGLQFLFEYFSETQRNKGNFPGRFSGRQFSNSRSEMNVSTLELGDSALYLCASSLESAGGGSNEQFFGPGTRLTVL.

This clonotype was found many times. J is TRBJ2-1 and V is TRBV5-1; no reliable D call. Per germline, CDR1 SGHRS and CDR2 YFSETQ. V was pared by 3 bases and J by 6 bases, with 7 bases between. The CDR3 covers 12 residues. As DNA, the CDR3 is TGCGCCAGCAGCTCGGAGTTCAATGAGCAGTTCTTC. Translated: CASSSEFNEQFF.

To note about this clonotype: A much larger clone sits a single nucleotide away, making a read error possible. The chain is built from TRBV7-2 and TRBJ2-3; TRBD2 is a possible D gene (6 bases). The CDR3 sequence is 15 residues long. Germline CDR1 and CDR2: SGHTA and FQGNSA. V was clipped by 4 bases and J by 4 bases, with 15 bases between them. The CDR3 nucleotides are TGTGCCAGCAGCTCGGGACTGTTGAGCGCAGATACGCAGTATTTT. Translation gives CASSSGLLSADTQYF.

The chain uses TRBV19 and TRBJ2-2; TRBD1 matches 8 bases. CDR1 is LNHDA, CDR2 SQIVND, per germline (reference sequence). The CDR3 is 14 residues long. V trimming: 9 bases; J trimming: 4 bases; junction bases outside the gene matches: 7. This CDR3 is CASRRQGSTGELFF. CDR3 nucleotide sequence: TGTGCCAGCCGACGACAGGGGAGCACCGGGGAGCTGTTTTTT.

This clonotype appeared many times. V is TRBV10-3 and J is TRBJ1-2; 8 bases fit TRBD1. Germline CDR1 reads ENHRY; CDR2 reads SYGVKD. V was clipped by 0 bases and J by 5 bases; unmatched bases: 2. This CDR3 contains 14 residues. The CDR3 region has the DNA TGTGCCATCAGTGAGTCGACAGGGGCGTATGGCTACACCTTC. Residues: CAISESTGAYGYTF.

This clonotype has at least ten counts. V is TRBV20-1 and J is TRBJ1-5; D is ambiguous. The germline V gene encodes CDR1 DFQATT and CDR2 SNEGSKA (reference sequence). The CDR3 spans 12 residues. Trimming took 3 bases from V and 5 from J, leaving 8 bases between them. CDR3: CSASPGDQPQHF. The CDR3 DNA reads as TGCAGTGCTAGCCCGGGAGATCAGCCCCAGCATTTT.

This clonotype came up many times. The chain uses TRBV7-3 and TRBJ2-2; D gene ambiguous. Trimming shortened V by 2 bases and J by 4 bases, and 11 bases separated the two germline ends. Per germline, CDR1 SGHTA and CDR2 FQGTGA. CDR3 length: 15 amino acids. CDR3 nucleotide sequence: TGTGCCAGCAGCTTAGTCACTGGGATCACCGGGGAGCTGTTTTTT. It yields the protein CASSLVTGITGELFF.

A remark on this clonotype: A much larger clone differs by one base, so this may be a read error. This chain uses TRBV5-6 with TRBJ2-5; D is ambiguous. Germline lookup yields CDR1 SGHDT and CDR2 YYEEEE. The CDR3 covers 14 residues. CDR3 in amino acids: CASSLLSYQETPYF. CDR3 DNA: TGTGCCAGCAGCTTGTTGTCGTACCAAGAGACCCCGTACTTC.

This clonotype was seen repeatedly, ten times or more. The chain uses TRBV5-5 and TRBJ2-1; D not certain. Trimming shortened V by 4 bases and J by 8 bases, and 10 bases separated the two germline ends. The length of the CDR3 is 12 residues. Germline-derived CDR1 and CDR2 are SGHKS and YYEKEE (reference sequence). CDR3 DNA: TGTGCCAGCAGCCCTGTAGGAGATGAGCAGTTCTTC. Residues: CASSPVGDEQFF.

Turning to this clonotype: A read error is likely here: a far larger clone is one base away. The CDR3 loop reads CASNPYTTRAEQFF. The CDR3 DNA follows: TGTGCCAGCAACCCATACACTACTAGGGCCGAGCAGTTCTTC. This chain links TRBV5-1 with TRBJ2-1; TRBD2 might be the D (5 bases). CDR3 length equals 14 residues. Looked up from germline, CDR1 is SGHRS and CDR2 is YFSETQ.

The sample holds many counts of this clonotype. V usage is TRBV24-1 and J usage is TRBJ2-7; no clear D. CDR3 size: 12 residues. The germline gives CDR1 KGHDR, CDR2 SFDVKD. The ends were cut back, 4 bases at V and 6 bases at J, with 9 bases in the middle. CDR3 loop: CATSEPVGEQYF. The DNA for the CDR3 is TGTGCCACCAGTGAGCCCGTAGGCGAGCAGTACTTC.

With regard to this clonotype: It may be a read error: a sequence one base away is much more abundant. The chain is built from TRBV4-1 and TRBJ2-3; 8 bases fit TRBD1. The CDR3 is made up of 15 amino acids. CDR1 is MGHRA, CDR2 YSYEKL, per germline. CDR3 nucleotide sequence: TGCGTCAGCAGCCCCGGGACAGGATCAAGAGATACGCAGTATTTT. This sequence encodes CVSSPGTGSRDTQYF.

On this clonotype itself: A single base separates this from a much larger clone, so it may be a read error. A read error is likely, as this CDR3 ends without the conserved phenylalanine or tryptophan. The chain uses TRBV12-3 or TRBV12-4 and TRBJ1-5, with D hard to call. V was pared by 9 bases and J by 1 base, with 16 bases between. The CDR3 length is 15 residues. CDR3: CASLSEALSNQPQHS. The CDR3 DNA reads as TGTGCCAGTCTCTCCGAGGCACTGAGCAATCAGCCCCAGCATTCT.